Below are 8 T cell receptor beta chains sequenced from a single sample in a study of early T cells in non-severe SARS-CoV-2 infection. TCRdb processed the 5' RACE reads anew with MiXCR; each CDR3 protein has one entry. The repertoire holds about 33,000 distinct CDR3 sequences, more than 5% seen once, with 11% to 15% in the top ten. The sequencing sample was made of whole blood. The receptors were sampled from an adult who was a healthcare worker with PCR-confirmed SARS-CoV-2 infection or an uninfected control (not recorded which).

This clonotype was observed a few times. The chain carries TRBV29-1 and TRBJ1-1; D remains ambiguous. In germline, CDR1 is SQVTM, CDR2 ANQGSEA. V lost 0 bases to trimming and J lost 5 bases, with 13 bases between them. The CDR3 is 14 amino acids. The CDR3 sequence is CSVEDRLERTEAFF. The CDR3 region has the DNA TGCAGCGTTGAAGATCGGCTCGAAAGGACTGAAGCTTTCTTT.

The sample holds many counts of this clonotype. This chain connects TRBV12-5 to TRBJ1-2; D is undetermined. With 4 bases removed from V and 10 bases from J, the gap between germline ends came to 13 bases. Germline values: CDR1 LGHNT, CDR2 FRNRAP. This CDR3 has 12 residues. The CDR3 DNA follows: TGTGCTAGTGGTTCCCGGGAGAGGGACTACACCTTC. Translated, it gives CASGSRERDYTF.

This clonotype showed up many times. V and J are TRBV7-9 and TRBJ2-1, with D possibly being TRBD2 (6 bases). This CDR3 has 15 residues. The V gene lost 5 bases and the J gene lost 4 bases, with 15 bases spanning the gap. Per germline, CDR1 SEHNR and CDR2 FQNEAQ (reference sequence). The CDR3: CASSLPIGGYNEQFF. CDR3 bases: TGTGCCAGCAGCCTGCCTATCGGGGGTTACAATGAGCAGTTCTTC.

This clonotype occurred a few times. The rearrangement links TRBV6-6 to TRBJ2-4; a possible D gene is TRBD2 (6 bases). The CDR3 contains 11 residues. Trimming took 8 bases from V and 7 from J, leaving 9 bases between them. The germline CDR1 and CDR2 sequences are MNHNY and SVGAGI (reference sequence). CDR3 in DNA: TGTGCCAGCGGGGGGACGAACATTCAGTACTTC. Translated: CASGGTNIQYF.

This clonotype was recorded many times. The chain links TRBV20-1 to TRBJ2-5; possible D gene TRBD2, 6 bases. Germline lookup yields CDR1 DFQATT and CDR2 SNEGSKA (reference sequence). This CDR3 is built from 12 residues. The V gene lost 6 bases and the J gene lost 1 base, with 9 bases spanning the gap. CDR3 protein: CSAIGGQETQYF. DNA of the CDR3: TGCAGTGCAATCGGGGGCCAAGAGACCCAGTACTTC.

In this sample, this clonotype turned up a few times. V and J are TRBV10-3 and TRBJ2-2; D uncertain. The CDR3 spans 16 residues. Germline assignment: CDR1 ENHRY and CDR2 SYGVKD. V dropped 6 bases and J dropped 0 bases, with 14 bases sitting between them. In nucleotides, the CDR3 is TGTGCCATCAGAAGAGGAAACATATCGAACACCGGGGAGCTGTTTTTT. It yields the protein CAIRRGNISNTGELFF.

The chain has TRBV20-1 and TRBJ2-4; D is tentatively TRBD1 or TRBD2 (5 bases each). The CDR3 has 11 residues. V lost 8 bases and J lost 11, with 16 bases in between. Germline V gene data show CDR1 as DFQATT and CDR2 as SNEGSKA (reference sequence). The CDR3, as DNA: TGCAGTCTACGGGGCCAAGGGGTTCAGTACTTC. Its translation is CSLRGQGVQYF.

This clonotype was counted a few times. V and J are TRBV6-6 and TRBJ1-6; 7 bases agree with TRBD1. Looked up from germline, CDR1 is MNHNY and CDR2 is SVGAGI (reference sequence). The CDR3 length is 15 residues. V trimming: 7 bases; J trimming: 8 bases; junction bases outside the gene matches: 11. The CDR3 DNA reads as TGTGCCAGCAACCCGACAGGGCCAGGGGATTCACCCCTCCACTTT. Translation: CASNPTGPGDSPLHF.